This TCR beta chain was identified during a study of beta chain features in type 1 diabetes. What was sequenced were expressed TCRB transcripts, since all of the isolated RNA had been reverse transcribed. Produced via immunoSEQ multiplex PCR; TCRdb's table is partial and in-frame only. The sample yields under 200,000 clones, 7.5% to 9.5% seen once. CDR1 is MDHEN and CDR2 is SYDVKM in the germline V gene. With V trimmed by 7 bases and J by 3 bases, 7 bases remained unmatched. This CDR3 region has 14 residues. Notes on the study in general: The study found moderately but significantly shorter TCRB CDR3s in all four CD4+ subsets of Type 1 diabetes patients.

This clone turned up a few times. What it binds is not known. The specimen was central memory CD4+ T cells from blood. The chain couples TRBV28 to TRBJ2-3, with 7 positions matching TRBD1. The TCR was taken from a woman under 30 with type 1 diabetes. DNA of the CDR3: TGTGCCAGCACCGACAGGGTTTTAACAGATACGCAGTATTTT. Protein sequence: CASTDRVLTDTQYF.